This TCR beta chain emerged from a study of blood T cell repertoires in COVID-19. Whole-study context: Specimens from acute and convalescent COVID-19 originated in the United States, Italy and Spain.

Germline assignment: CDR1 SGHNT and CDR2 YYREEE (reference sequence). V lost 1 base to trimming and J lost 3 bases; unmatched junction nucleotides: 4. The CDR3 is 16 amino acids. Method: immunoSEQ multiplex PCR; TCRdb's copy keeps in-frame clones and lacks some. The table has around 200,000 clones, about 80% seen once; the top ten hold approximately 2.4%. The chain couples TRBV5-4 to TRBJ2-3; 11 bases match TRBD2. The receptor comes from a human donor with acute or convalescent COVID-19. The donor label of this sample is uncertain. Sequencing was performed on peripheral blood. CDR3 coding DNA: TGTGCCAGCAGCTTGTTGGTAGCGGGGGGGACAGATACGCAGTATTTT. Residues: CASSLLVAGGTDTQYF.